The 22 T cell receptor beta chains below all came from one sample that was sequenced in a study of blood T cell repertoires in COVID-19 (dated by TCRdb to between 2020 and 2021). Library creation used the immunoSEQ multiplex PCR assay. TCRdb limited this immuneACCESS table to in-frame rearrangements with V and J called. A share of clones is missing; checked studies link under half to unresolved V genes, and the rest is unexplained. The sample yields some 230,000 clones; 80% to 90% were counted once. Jointly, the top ten make up just under 1% of the sample. The sequencing input was peripheral blood. Receptors originate from a middle-aged man with acute or convalescent COVID-19.

This chain connects TRBV6-2 or TRBV6-3 to TRBJ2-7; weak D call: TRBD1 (5 bases). The germline CDR1 and CDR2 sequences are MNHEY and SVGEGT. The V gene lost 0 bases and the J gene lost 2 bases, with 8 bases spanning the gap. The CDR3 runs to 14 residues. CDR3 DNA: TGTGCCAGCAGTTACTCTGGGGCTACCTACGAGCAGTACTTC. This encodes CASSYSGATYEQYF.

The V call is TRBV5-1, the J call TRBJ2-3; D remains unclear. The V end was cut by 3 bases, the J end by 2 bases, with 7 bases between. The CDR3 is 13 amino acids. Germline CDR1 reads SGHRS; CDR2 reads YFSETQ. DNA for the CDR3: TGCGCCAGCAGCTCACAGCTCACAGATACGCAGTATTTT. This encodes CASSSQLTDTQYF.

The rearrangement links TRBV27 to TRBJ2-7; 8 bases agree with TRBD1. This CDR3 is built from 15 residues. Germline loops: CDR1 MNHEY, CDR2 SMNVEV (reference sequence). J lost 4 bases, V lost 2 bases, and 7 bases had no gene match. The CDR3 DNA reads as TGTGCCAGCAGTTTAATCCAGGGGGCATCGTACGAGCAGTACTTC. Encoded protein: CASSLIQGASYEQYF.

The chain carries TRBV7-9 and TRBJ1-3; D is uncertain. Trimming took 3 bases from V and 4 from J, leaving 10 bases between them. Looked up from germline, CDR1 is SEHNR and CDR2 is FQNEAQ (reference sequence). The length of the CDR3 is 14 residues. The CDR3 protein is CASSFQGSGNTIYF. The CDR3 DNA is TGTGCCAGCAGCTTCCAAGGTAGCGGAAACACCATATATTTT.

V usage is TRBV2 and J usage is TRBJ1-4; D not certain. The CDR3 spans 15 residues. Germline V CDR1 and CDR2: SNHLY, FYNNEI. V lost 6 bases to trimming and J lost 0 bases, with 11 bases between them. The DNA of the CDR3 is TGTGCCAGCAGGCCTTCGGGAACAACTAATGAAAAACTGTTTTTT. This sequence encodes CASRPSGTTNEKLFF.

The CDR3 sequence: CAWSQGIGENEQFF. The CDR3 DNA reads as TGTGCCTGGAGCCAGGGGATCGGAGAGAATGAGCAGTTCTTC. The chain recombines TRBV30 with TRBJ2-1; D might be TRBD1 (6 bases). The CDR3 spans 14 residues. Germline loops: CDR1 GTSNPN, CDR2 SVGIG (reference sequence). Trimming pared 3 bases from V and 7 bases from J, leaving 16 bases between.

The gene calls are TRBV2 and TRBJ2-5; 9 positions match TRBD2. Germline trimming cut 4 bases from V and 1 base from J; bases unmatched to any gene: 10. The CDR3 is made up of 17 amino acids. Germline V gene sequence: CDR1 SNHLY, CDR2 FYNNEI. The CDR3 region has the DNA TGTGCCAGCAGTGCGAGCGGGGGGCCCGGAGGCCAAGAGACCCAGTACTTC. Protein: CASSASGGPGGQETQYF.

The rearrangement uses TRBV28 and TRBJ2-4, with no clear D. Germline CDR1 MDHEN, CDR2 SYDVKM. The CDR3 has 15 amino acids. Trimming stripped 8 bases from V and 1 base from J, with 15 bases between. CDR3 in DNA: TGTGCCAGCCAGTCTCCGGGTTCGGCCAAAAACATTCAGTACTTC. Its translation is CASQSPGSAKNIQYF.

The rearrangement joins TRBV6-6 to TRBJ1-2; D gene unclear. Germline lookup yields CDR1 MNHNY and CDR2 SVGAGI (reference sequence). The germline V and J ends were trimmed by 2 bases and 4 bases, with 8 bases remaining between them. The length of the CDR3 is 13 residues. This chain's CDR3 is CASSYRQAYGYTF. In nucleotides, the CDR3 is TGTGCCAGCAGTTACCGGCAGGCCTATGGCTACACCTTC.

The chain recombines TRBV5-4 with TRBJ1-1, with 9 bases identical to TRBD1. This CDR3 has 15 residues. The V segment lost 0 bases and the J segment 6 bases; nucleotides outside the gene matches: 6. Germline V CDR1 and CDR2: SGHNT, YYREEE (reference sequence). CDR3 DNA: TGTGCCAGCAGCTTGGCTGGACAGGGGAGCGCTGAAGCTTTCTTT. Translation gives CASSLAGQGSAEAFF.

J is TRBJ1-5 and V is TRBV19; D unresolved. From germline, CDR1 is LNHDA and CDR2 SQIVND (reference sequence). The CDR3 covers 14 residues. V was pared by 5 bases and J by 5 bases, with 13 bases between. CDR3 coding DNA: TGTGCCAGTAGTCTCCGGACTGCCGATCAGCCCCAGCATTTT. This codes for CASSLRTADQPQHF.

The V call is TRBV2, the J call TRBJ1-1; D is perhaps TRBD1 (6 bases). V lost 6 bases and J 0 bases, leaving 8 bases between the germline ends. Germline V gene sequence: CDR1 SNHLY, CDR2 FYNNEI. The CDR3 is made up of 13 amino acids. The CDR3 loop reads CASSGQMNTEAFF. Here the CDR3 DNA reads TGTGCCAGCAGCGGACAGATGAACACTGAAGCTTTCTTT.

The J gene is TRBJ1-6, the V gene TRBV28; possible D gene TRBD1, 5 bases. The CDR3 runs 15 residues. With 4 bases removed from V and 13 bases from J, the gap between germline ends came to 20 bases. Germline-derived CDR1 and CDR2 are MDHEN and SYDVKM. CDR3 DNA sequence: TGTGCCAGCAGTTCCATGGGGAGGGGTCAGGTCCCCCTCCACTTT. It specifies CASSSMGRGQVPLHF.

The rearrangement uses TRBV28 and TRBJ2-7; 12 nucleotides match TRBD1. The CDR3 is 16 amino acids. Germline lookup yields CDR1 MDHEN and CDR2 SYDVKM. V trimming: 5 bases; J trimming: 7 bases; junction bases outside the gene matches: 12. Here the CDR3 reads CASSPLEGTGGREQYF. For the CDR3, the DNA is TGTGCCAGCAGTCCCTTAGAGGGGACAGGGGGCAGAGAGCAGTACTTC.

The V and J genes are TRBV6-6 and TRBJ1-1; 7 bases line up with TRBD1. There are 13 residues in the CDR3. J lost 13 bases, V lost 8 bases, and 16 bases had no gene match. Germline assignment: CDR1 MNHNY and CDR2 SVGAGI (reference sequence). As DNA, the CDR3 is TGTGCCAGCTTTCTTCAGGGGGGAGCCGGGGGTTTCTTT. Amino acids: CASFLQGGAGGFF.

The CDR3, as DNA: TGTGCTAGTGGTTTGGCGCTCACCTCAGGGGGGAATGGCTACACCTTC. It is translated as CASGLALTSGGNGYTF. The gene calls are TRBV12-5 and TRBJ1-2; 7 bases map to TRBD1. Germline values: CDR1 LGHNT, CDR2 FRNRAP. J was trimmed by 6 bases and V by 1 base; bases with no gene match: 11. CDR3 length equals 16 residues.

The rearrangement joins TRBV10-1 to TRBJ1-3; D uncertain. CDR1 is WNHNN, CDR2 SYGVQD, per germline (reference sequence). V dropped 2 bases and J dropped 4 bases, with 3 bases sitting between them. The CDR3 length is 12 residues. The CDR3 protein is CASSETGNTIYF. Here the CDR3 DNA reads TGCGCCAGCAGTGAGACAGGAAACACCATATATTTT.

This chain connects TRBV7-2 to TRBJ1-1; D is unclear. The germline V gene has CDR1 SGHTA and CDR2 FQGNSA. The CDR3 extends over 16 amino acids. V lost 1 base and J 0 bases, leaving 12 bases between the germline ends. The CDR3 loop is CASSLGGIGMNTEAFF. The CDR3 bases are TGTGCCAGCAGCTTAGGAGGGATAGGTATGAACACTGAAGCTTTCTTT.

The chain has TRBV20-1 and TRBJ2-1, with 11 bases lining up with TRBD2. CDR1 and CDR2 (germline): DFQATT, SNEGSKA (reference sequence). This CDR3 contains 15 residues. The ends lost 3 bases at V and 5 bases at J; junction bases unmatched: 6. The CDR3 DNA sequence: TGCAGTGCTAGTTCCGGGACTAGCGGAAACAATGAGCAGTTCTTC. Translated, it gives CSASSGTSGNNEQFF.

This clone was detected a few times. The CDR3 region is CASSDRNTIYF. CDR3 coding DNA: TGTGCCAGCAGCGACAGAAACACCATATATTTT. This chain joins TRBV9 and TRBJ1-3; the D is unclear. CDR3 length: 11 residues. The V and J ends lost 3 bases and 5 bases respectively, with 3 bases between them. Germline V gives CDR1 SGDLS, CDR2 YYNGEE.

The chain is built from TRBV21-1 and TRBJ1-2; TRBD1, the D gene given by the table, was not confirmed from the DNA. TRBV21-1 is described as a pseudogene. The length of the CDR3 is 15 residues. The DNA of the CDR3 is TGTGCCAGCAGCACTCCCGGACAGGGAATTAATGGCTACACCTTC. It is translated as CASSTPGQGINGYTF.

The chain uses TRBV6-5 and TRBJ1-6, with 8 bases matching TRBD1. CDR1 and CDR2 from the germline V gene are MNHEY and SVGAGI. The ends lost 9 bases at V and 9 bases at J; junction bases unmatched: 7. The CDR3 covers 13 residues. DNA of the CDR3: TGTGCCAGGGCAGGACAGGGTGGTTCACCCCTCCACTTT. Translation: CARAGQGGSPLHF.